This TCR beta chain appears in the sequencing data of a study of Ad26.COV2.S vaccination and SARS-CoV-2 variants. Overall study: Ad26.COV2.S given intramuscularly, once or twice 56 days apart.

Broader study findings: Comparable non-spike TCR breadth was observed in vaccine and placebo recipients.

In regard to this clone: The antigen is undetermined.

This CDR3 comprises 15 residues. Per germline, CDR1 LGHNA and CDR2 YSLEER. The V gene lost 4 bases and the J gene lost 4 bases, with 16 bases spanning the gap. Stated treatment: 19 received Ad26.COV2.S at low or high dose, single or two shots; about five received placebo; per-sample allocation not given. The study sampled participants on day 63 after the first vaccine or placebo injection. A Boston donor was an adult aged 18-55 years. Clones were read by immunoSEQ multiplex PCR, and TCRdb kept only the in-frame ones, dropping some. Of over 300,000 clones in the sample, roughly 85% were seen once. The chain has TRBV4-3 and TRBJ1-2; D not resolved. This TCR derives from a person between 18 and 65 years old who received the Ad26.COV2.S COVID-19 vaccine or a placebo. The sequenced sample was peripheral blood, obtained in a trial of Ad26.COV2.S vaccine versus placebo. As DNA, the CDR3 is TGCGCCAGCAGCCCGAGCCTAACCCAACTCTATGGCTACACCTTC. This sequence encodes CASSPSLTQLYGYTF.